This TCR beta chain was observed in a study of blood T cell repertoires in COVID-19 (dated by TCRdb to about 2020). Context from the whole study: Samples covering the acute and convalescent phases of COVID-19 were provided by collaborators in the United States, Italy and Spain. The prospective study material was composed of cDNA or gDNA derived from T cells, B-cell-depleted T cells, or PBMCs. Deeply sampled blood TCRbeta repertoires from subjects exposed to, actively infected with, or recovered from COVID-19 were included in the dataset. The repertoires were released in a freely available public database meant as a resource for research on the immune response to SARS-CoV-2. Samples came from the ongoing ImmuneRACE study (first 160 participants) plus 1,254 subjects from 6 global collaborators. Sample metadata almost always included a de-identified subject ID, COVID-19 status, age in years and sex. Where available, HLA class I and class II types were taken from metadata supplied by the sample provider and were not determined by assay-based typing.

The immunoSEQ Assay, a bias-controlled multiplex PCR, was used to amplify TCRbeta CDR3 regions from genomic DNA. As for the original processing: The number of nucleated cells in each sample was estimated by amplification of reference gene primers within the assay. To quantify the absolute abundance of each unique TCRbeta CDR3 rearrangement, sequence reads were collapsed and filtered. For each sample, productive Simpson clonality was calculated as the square root of Simpson's diversity index over productive rearrangements. Sourced from immuneACCESS, this table was stored by TCRdb with only in-frame sequences that have V and J called. A share of the clones is absent; for the studies checked, an unresolved V gene accounts for under half, and the remainder has no known explanation. The V and J calls and clone size are taken from that table; D and trimming were inferred from the DNA. The sample records around 160,000 clones, roughly four fifths of which are singletons. Clones ranked in the top ten supply around 10% of the sample.

The CDR3 runs 13 residues from the cysteine to the phenylalanine. Only the CDR3 region is kept as DNA, spanning 39 bases read in frame from base 1. V is clipped by 9 bases and J by 2 bases, and the sequence between their germline boundaries is 11 bases long. Taken from the germline V gene (reference sequence), the CDR1 and CDR2 loops are LNHDA and SQIVND. This clone was counted between two and nine times. Which antigen it targets is not known. The sample holds no much larger clone one base away, and base qualities are not on file. What the study reported, not specific to this receptor: The quantity of clinical and demographic metadata differed by source and by participant and was supplied without curation.

Whole blood was collected in K2EDTA tubes by collaborating institutions according to the institutions' own protocols. Collaborator samples were shipped for TCRbeta analysis as frozen whole blood, isolated PBMCs, or DNA extracted from either sample type. The V gene is TRBV19 and the J gene is TRBJ1-5, with the D gene call left open. Material for sequencing was peripheral blood. The sequence was obtained from a man aged 55 to 70 with active or convalescent COVID-19. The CDR3 amino acid sequence is: CASNVRGNQPQHF. The DNA reads TGTGCCAGCAACGTGCGTGGCAATCAGCCCCAGCATTTT.